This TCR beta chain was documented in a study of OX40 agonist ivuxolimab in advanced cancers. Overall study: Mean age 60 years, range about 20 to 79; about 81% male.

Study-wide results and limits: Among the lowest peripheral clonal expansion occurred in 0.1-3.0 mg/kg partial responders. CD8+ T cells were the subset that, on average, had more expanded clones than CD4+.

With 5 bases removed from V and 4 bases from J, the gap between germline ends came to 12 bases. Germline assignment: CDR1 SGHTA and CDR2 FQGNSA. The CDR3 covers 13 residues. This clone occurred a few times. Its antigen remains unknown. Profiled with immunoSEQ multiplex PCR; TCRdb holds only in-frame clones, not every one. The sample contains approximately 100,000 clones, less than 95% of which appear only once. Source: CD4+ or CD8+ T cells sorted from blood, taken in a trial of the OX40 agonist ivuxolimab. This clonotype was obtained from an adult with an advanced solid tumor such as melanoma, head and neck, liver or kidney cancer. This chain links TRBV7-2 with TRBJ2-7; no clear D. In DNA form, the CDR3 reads TGTGCCAGCAGCCTATTTAGGATTTACGAGCAGTACTTC. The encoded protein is CASSLFRIYEQYF.